The rows below give T cell receptor beta chains drawn from one sample of a study of OX40 agonist ivuxolimab in advanced cancers. Here immunoSEQ multiplex PCR was the method, and the copy in TCRdb shows in-frame clones only, minus some. This sample has about 69,000 clones, with 80% found just once. The sample in question was CD4+ or CD8+ T cells sorted from blood, obtained in a trial of the OX40 agonist ivuxolimab. These receptors were taken from an adult with an advanced solid tumor such as melanoma, head and neck, liver or kidney cancer. The conserved cysteine and the conserved F or W are not part of the CDR3 here.

v_call,j_call,cdr3_aa
TRBV5-5,TRBJ2-7,ASSLEQGRSEQY
TRBV9,TRBJ1-4,ASASTGFAEKLF
TRBV19,TRBJ1-2,ASSIPGRNYGYT
TRBV2,TRBJ2-7,ASASGRENEQY
TRBV5-1,TRBJ2-1,ASSFTNEQF
TRBV14,TRBJ1-1,ASSQARGGTEAF
TRBV27,TRBJ2-7,ASSSKLVGTGVTYEQY
TRBV2,TRBJ2-5,ASRPRTGVETQY
TRBV7-9,TRBJ1-2,ASSLAWRAGGWYGYT
TRBV28,TRBJ2-7,ASRPSGSLYEQY
TRBV6-1,TRBJ2-7,ASSVPRGSYEQY
TRBV5-1,TRBJ2-7,ASSFGGPADEQY
TRBV6-5,TRBJ1-5,ASSTGQGAQPQH
TRBV10-2,TRBJ2-1,ASSGAGGGEQF
TRBV18,TRBJ1-2,ASSPRQGGGYGYT
TRBV7-9,TRBJ1-5,ASSNVNQPQH
TRBV10-3,TRBJ2-7,AISESLIQEQY
TRBV2,TRBJ2-2,ASRMTSLGGELF
TRBV2,TRBJ2-3,ASKRTSGASTDTQY
TRBV7-9,TRBJ1-1,ASSPGYREKNTEAF
TRBV5-1,TRBJ2-1,ASSTTGGHNEQF
TRBV6-6,TRBJ1-4,ASRGPANEKLF
TRBV6-6,TRBJ2-1,ASSYRGDNNEQF
TRBV28,TRBJ2-7,ASSSGQGIYEQY
TRBV30,TRBJ2-7,AWSELIPY
TRBV9,TRBJ1-1,ASSRRGGTEAF
TRBV4-1,TRBJ1-4,ASSPPGATNEKLF
TRBV7-8,TRBJ2-7,ASSRLALAEY
TRBV6-6,TRBJ2-1,ASSPGGSSYNEQF
TRBV6-1,TRBJ1-1,ASRSAGDTEAF
TRBV30,TRBJ1-3,AWSRPGTGNTIY
TRBV7-9,TRBJ2-7,ASSLVGLAPRSYEQY
TRBV2,TRBJ2-2,AGRQGADTGELF
TRBV7-3,TRBJ2-3,ASSLADTQY
TRBV6-5,TRBJ2-1,ASSYAGGINEQF
TRBV4-1,TRBJ1-5,ASSQVDGQPQH
TRBV9,TRBJ1-2,ASSARDPTRGYT
TRBV4-2,TRBJ2-3,ASSQASGGREDTQY
TRBV6-1,TRBJ2-3,ASRGLAGVGTQY
TRBV5-5,TRBJ1-5,ASSLAQGNNQPQH
TRBV27,TRBJ2-7,ASSPDWGSGSYEQY
TRBV12-5,TRBJ2-1,ASGLVMGYGSADNEQF
TRBV30,TRBJ1-1,ASQANTEAF
TRBV7-9,TRBJ1-1,ASSLSSGDTEAF
TRBV19,TRBJ2-7,ASSSSSTQSSYEQY
TRBV6-1,TRBJ2-7,ASRGTGGRDEQY
TRBV6-6,TRBJ1-1,ASSYSRGVNTEAF
TRBV5-1,TRBJ1-4,ASSLAVTRGTNEKLF
TRBV18,TRBJ2-2,ASSPGINTGELF
TRBV27,TRBJ2-7,ASSPGTGGPYEQY
TRBV5-4,TRBJ2-5,ASSAPQRGGEETQY
TRBV5-1,TRBJ1-3,ASSMGGSSTIY
TRBV2,TRBJ2-7,ASTDRTYEQY